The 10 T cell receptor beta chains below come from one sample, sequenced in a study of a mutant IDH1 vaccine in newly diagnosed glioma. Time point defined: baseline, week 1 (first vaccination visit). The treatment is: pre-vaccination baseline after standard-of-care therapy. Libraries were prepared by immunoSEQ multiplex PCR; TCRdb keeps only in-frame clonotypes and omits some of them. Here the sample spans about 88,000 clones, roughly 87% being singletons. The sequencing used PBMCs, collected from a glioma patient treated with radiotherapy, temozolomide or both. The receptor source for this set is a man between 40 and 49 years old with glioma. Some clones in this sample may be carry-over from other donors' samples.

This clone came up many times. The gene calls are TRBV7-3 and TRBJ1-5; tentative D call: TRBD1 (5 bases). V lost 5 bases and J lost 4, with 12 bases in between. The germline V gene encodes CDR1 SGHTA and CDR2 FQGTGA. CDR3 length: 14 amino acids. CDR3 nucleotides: TGTGCCAGCAGCCCGGGACGGTTAAATCAGCCCCAGCATTTT. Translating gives CASSPGRLNQPQHF.

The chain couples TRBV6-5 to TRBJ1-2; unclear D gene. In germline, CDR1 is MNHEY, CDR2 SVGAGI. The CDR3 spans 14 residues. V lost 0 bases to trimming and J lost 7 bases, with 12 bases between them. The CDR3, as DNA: TGTGCCAGCAGTTACTCCCGATCGGGCGGTGGCTACACCTTC. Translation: CASSYSRSGGGYTF.

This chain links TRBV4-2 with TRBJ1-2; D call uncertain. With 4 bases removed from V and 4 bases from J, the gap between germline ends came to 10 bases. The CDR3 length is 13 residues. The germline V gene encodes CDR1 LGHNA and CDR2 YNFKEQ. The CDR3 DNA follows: TGTGCCAGCAGCCGAGATAGGATCTATGGCTACACCTTC. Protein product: CASSRDRIYGYTF.

CDR3 in amino acids: CASSYEGMNTEAFF. CDR3 bases: TGTGCCAGCAGTTACGAGGGGATGAACACTGAAGCTTTCTTT. The chain carries TRBV6-6 and TRBJ1-1, with TRBD1 as a possible D gene (5 bases). V lost 2 bases, J lost 0 bases, and 7 bases lay in between. CDR3 length: 14 amino acids. CDR1 and CDR2 from the germline V gene are MNHNY and SVGAGI (reference sequence).

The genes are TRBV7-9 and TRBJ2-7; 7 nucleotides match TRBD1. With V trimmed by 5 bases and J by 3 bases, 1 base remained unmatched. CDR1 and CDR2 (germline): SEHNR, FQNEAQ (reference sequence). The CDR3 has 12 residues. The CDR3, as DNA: TGTGCCAGCAGCGGGGACAGCTACGAGCAGTACTTC. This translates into CASSGDSYEQYF.

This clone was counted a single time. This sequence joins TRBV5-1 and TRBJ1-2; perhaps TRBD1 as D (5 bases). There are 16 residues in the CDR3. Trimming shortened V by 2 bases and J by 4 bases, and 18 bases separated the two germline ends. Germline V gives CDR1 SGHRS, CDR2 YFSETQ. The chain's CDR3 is CASSFSEGFGGYGYTF. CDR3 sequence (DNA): TGCGCCAGCAGCTTTAGTGAGGGGTTCGGAGGCTATGGCTACACCTTC.

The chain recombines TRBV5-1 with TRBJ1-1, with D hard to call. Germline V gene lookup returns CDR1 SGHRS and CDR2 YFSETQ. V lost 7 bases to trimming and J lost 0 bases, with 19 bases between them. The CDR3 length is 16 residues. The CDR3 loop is CASSNPGPTMNTEAFF. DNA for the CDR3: TGCGCCAGCTCTAACCCCGGGCCTACCATGAACACTGAAGCTTTCTTT.

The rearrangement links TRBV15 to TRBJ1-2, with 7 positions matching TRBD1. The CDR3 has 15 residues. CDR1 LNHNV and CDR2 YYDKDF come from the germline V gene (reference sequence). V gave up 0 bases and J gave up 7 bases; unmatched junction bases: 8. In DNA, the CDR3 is TGTGCCACCAGCAGAGATCGCGACAGGGCGGTTGGCTACACCTTC. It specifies CATSRDRDRAVGYTF.

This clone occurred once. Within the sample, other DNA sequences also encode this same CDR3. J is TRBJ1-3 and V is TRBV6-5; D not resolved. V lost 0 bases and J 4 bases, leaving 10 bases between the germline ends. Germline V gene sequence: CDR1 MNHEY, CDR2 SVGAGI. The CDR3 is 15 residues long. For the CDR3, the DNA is TGTGCCAGCAGTTACTCGGGAGGGTCGGGAAACACCATATATTTT. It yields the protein CASSYSGGSGNTIYF.

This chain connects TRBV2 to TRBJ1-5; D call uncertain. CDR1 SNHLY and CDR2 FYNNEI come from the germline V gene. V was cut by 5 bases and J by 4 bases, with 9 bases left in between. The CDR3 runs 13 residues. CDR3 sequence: CASSQGKNQPQHF. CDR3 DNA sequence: TGTGCCAGCAGTCAAGGTAAAAATCAGCCCCAGCATTTT.